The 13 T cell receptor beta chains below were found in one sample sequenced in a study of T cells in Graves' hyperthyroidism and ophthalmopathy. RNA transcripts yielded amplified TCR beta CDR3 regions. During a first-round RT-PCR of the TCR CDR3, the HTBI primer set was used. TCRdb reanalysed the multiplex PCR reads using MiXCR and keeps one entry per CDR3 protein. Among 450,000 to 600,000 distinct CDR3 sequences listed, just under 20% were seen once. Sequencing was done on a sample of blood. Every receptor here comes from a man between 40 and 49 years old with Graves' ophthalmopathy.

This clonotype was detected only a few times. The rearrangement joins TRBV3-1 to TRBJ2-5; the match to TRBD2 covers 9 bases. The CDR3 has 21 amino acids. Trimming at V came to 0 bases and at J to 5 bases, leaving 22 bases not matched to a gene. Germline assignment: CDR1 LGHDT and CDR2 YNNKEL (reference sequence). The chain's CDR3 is CASSQEGGPRLAAPQRETQYF. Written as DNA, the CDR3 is TGTGCCAGCAGCCAAGAGGGGGGGCCGAGACTAGCGGCTCCTCAAAGGGAGACCCAGTACTTC.

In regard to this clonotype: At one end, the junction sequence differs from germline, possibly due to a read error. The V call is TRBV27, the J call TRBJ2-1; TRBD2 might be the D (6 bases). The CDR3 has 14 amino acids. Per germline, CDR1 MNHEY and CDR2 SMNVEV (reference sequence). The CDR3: CGSSWAGPYNEQFF. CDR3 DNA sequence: TGTGGCAGCAGTTGGGCGGGGCCCTACAATGAGCAGTTCTTC.

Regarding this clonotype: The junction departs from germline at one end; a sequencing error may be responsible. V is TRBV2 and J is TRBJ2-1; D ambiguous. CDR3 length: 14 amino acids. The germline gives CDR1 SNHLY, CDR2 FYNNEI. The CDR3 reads CASSETASYSEQFF. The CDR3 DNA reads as TGTGCCAGCAGTGAGACGGCCTCCTACAGTGAGCAGTTCTTC.

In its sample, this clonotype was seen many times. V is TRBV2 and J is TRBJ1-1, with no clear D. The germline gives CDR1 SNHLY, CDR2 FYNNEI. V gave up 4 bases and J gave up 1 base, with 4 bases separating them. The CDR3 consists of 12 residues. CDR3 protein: CASSAPNTEAFF. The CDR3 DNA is TGTGCCAGCAGTGCCCCGAACACTGAAGCTTTCTTT. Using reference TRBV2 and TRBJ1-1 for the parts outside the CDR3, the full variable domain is EPEVTQTPSHQVTQMGQEVILRCVPISNHLYFYWYRQILGQKVEFLVSFYNNEISEKSEIFDDQFSVERPDGSNFTLKIRSTKLEDSAMYFCASSAPNTEAFFGQGTRLTVV.

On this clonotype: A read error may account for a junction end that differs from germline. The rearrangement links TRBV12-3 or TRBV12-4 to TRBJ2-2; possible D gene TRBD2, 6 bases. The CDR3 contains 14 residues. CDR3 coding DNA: TGTGCCAGCAGTTTGGGGGGTAACACCAGGGAGCTGTTTTTT. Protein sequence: CASSLGGNTRELFF.

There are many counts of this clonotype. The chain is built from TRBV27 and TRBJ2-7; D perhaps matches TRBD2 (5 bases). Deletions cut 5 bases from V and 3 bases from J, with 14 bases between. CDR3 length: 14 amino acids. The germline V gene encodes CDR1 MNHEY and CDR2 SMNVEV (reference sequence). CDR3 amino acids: CASSPEGLDYEQYF. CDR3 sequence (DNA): TGTGCCAGCAGTCCCGAAGGACTGGACTACGAGCAGTACTTC.

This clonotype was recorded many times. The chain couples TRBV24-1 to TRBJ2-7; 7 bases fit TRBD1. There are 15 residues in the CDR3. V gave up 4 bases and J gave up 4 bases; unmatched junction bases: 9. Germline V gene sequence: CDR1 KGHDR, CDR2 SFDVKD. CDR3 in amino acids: CATSETTGSIYEQYF. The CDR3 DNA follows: TGTGCCACCAGTGAGACGACAGGGTCTATTTACGAGCAGTACTTC.

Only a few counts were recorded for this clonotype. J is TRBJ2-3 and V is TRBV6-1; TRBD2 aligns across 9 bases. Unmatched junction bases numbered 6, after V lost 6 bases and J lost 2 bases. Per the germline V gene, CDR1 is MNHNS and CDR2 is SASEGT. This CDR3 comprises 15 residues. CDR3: CASSNLAGPTDTQYF. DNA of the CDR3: TGTGCCAGCAGCAATCTAGCGGGGCCCACAGATACGCAGTATTTT.

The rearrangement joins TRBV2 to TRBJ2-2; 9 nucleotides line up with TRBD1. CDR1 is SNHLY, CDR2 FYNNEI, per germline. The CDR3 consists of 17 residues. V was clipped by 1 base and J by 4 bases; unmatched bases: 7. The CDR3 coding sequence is TGTGCCAGCAGTGAAGTATACAGGGGGCCGGGCACCGGGGAGCTGTTTTTT. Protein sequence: CASSEVYRGPGTGELFF.

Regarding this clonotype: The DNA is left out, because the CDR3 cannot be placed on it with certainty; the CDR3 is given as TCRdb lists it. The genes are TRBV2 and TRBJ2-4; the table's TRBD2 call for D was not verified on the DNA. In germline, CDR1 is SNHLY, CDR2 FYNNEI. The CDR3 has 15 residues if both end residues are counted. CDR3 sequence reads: CASSDFRGEKNIQYF.

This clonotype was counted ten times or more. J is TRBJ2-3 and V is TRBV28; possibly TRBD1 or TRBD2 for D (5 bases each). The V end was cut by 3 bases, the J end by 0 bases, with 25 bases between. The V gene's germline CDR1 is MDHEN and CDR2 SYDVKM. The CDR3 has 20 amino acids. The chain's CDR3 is CASSLRGVHYRRTSTDTQYF. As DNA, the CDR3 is TGTGCCAGCAGTTTGAGGGGCGTCCATTACAGGCGAACTAGCACAGATACGCAGTATTTT.

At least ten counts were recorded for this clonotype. CDR3 in amino acids: CASSKNRGETYEQYF. CDR3 nucleotide sequence: TGTGCCAGCAGTAAAAACAGGGGGGAGACCTACGAGCAGTACTTC. J is TRBJ2-7 and V is TRBV2; 8 bases fit TRBD1. The CDR3 is 15 residues long. The junction had 8 bases not matched to a gene; V was cut back by 5 bases and J by 2 bases. Germline loops: CDR1 SNHLY, CDR2 FYNNEI.

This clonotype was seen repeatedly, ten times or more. The CDR3 nucleotides are TGTGCCAGCAGCTTAGGTCCCAACATTCAGTACTTC. Translation: CASSLGPNIQYF. The gene calls are TRBV11-2 and TRBJ2-4; no firm D call. CDR1 and CDR2 (germline): SGHAT, FQNNGV. The CDR3 is made up of 12 amino acids. V was shortened by 1 base and J by 7 bases, with 5 bases between the two germline ends.